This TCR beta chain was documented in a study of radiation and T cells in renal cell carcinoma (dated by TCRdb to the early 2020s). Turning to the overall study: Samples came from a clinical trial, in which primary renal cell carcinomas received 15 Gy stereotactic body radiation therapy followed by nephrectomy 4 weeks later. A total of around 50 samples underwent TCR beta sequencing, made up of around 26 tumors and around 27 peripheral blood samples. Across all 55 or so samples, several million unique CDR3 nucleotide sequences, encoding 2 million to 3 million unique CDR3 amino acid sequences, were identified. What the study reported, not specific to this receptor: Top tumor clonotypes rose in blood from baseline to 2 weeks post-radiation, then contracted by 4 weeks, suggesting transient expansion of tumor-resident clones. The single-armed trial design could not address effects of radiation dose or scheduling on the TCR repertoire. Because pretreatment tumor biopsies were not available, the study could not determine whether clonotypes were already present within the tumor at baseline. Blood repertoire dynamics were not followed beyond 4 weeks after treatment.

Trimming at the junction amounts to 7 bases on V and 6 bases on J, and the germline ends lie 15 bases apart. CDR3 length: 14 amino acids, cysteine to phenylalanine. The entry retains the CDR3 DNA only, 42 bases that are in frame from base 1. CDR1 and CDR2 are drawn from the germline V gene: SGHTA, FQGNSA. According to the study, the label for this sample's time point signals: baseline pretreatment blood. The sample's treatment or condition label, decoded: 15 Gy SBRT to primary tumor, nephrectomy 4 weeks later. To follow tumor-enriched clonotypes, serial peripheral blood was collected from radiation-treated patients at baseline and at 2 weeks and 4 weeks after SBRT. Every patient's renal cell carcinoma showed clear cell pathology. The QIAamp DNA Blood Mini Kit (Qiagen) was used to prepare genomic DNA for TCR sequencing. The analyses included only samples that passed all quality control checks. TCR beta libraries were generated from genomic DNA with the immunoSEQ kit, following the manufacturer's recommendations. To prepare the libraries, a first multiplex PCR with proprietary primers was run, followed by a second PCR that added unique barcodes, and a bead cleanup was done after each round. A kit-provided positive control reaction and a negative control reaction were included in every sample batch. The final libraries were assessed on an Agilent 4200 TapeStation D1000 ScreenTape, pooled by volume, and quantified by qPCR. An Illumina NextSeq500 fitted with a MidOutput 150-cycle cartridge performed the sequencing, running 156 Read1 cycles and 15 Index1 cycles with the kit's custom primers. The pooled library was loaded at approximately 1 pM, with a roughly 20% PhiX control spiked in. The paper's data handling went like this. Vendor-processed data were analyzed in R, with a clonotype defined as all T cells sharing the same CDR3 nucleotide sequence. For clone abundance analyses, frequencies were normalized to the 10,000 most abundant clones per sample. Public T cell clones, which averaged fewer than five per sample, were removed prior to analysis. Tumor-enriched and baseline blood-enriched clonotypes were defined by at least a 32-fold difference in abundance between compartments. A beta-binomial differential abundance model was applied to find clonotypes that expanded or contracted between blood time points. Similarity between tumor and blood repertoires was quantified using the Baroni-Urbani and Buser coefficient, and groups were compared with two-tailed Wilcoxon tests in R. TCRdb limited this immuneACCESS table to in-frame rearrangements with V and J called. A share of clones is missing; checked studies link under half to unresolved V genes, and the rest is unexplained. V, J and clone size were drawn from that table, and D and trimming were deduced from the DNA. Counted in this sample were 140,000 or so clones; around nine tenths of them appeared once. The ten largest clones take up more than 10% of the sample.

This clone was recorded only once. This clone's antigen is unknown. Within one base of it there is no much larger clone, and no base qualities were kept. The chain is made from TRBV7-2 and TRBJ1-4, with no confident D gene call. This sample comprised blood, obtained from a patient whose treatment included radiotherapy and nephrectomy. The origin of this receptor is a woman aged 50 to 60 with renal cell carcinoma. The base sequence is TGTGCCAGCACCCTTTTCGGGGTATATGAAAAACTGTTTTTT. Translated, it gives CASTLFGVYEKLFF.